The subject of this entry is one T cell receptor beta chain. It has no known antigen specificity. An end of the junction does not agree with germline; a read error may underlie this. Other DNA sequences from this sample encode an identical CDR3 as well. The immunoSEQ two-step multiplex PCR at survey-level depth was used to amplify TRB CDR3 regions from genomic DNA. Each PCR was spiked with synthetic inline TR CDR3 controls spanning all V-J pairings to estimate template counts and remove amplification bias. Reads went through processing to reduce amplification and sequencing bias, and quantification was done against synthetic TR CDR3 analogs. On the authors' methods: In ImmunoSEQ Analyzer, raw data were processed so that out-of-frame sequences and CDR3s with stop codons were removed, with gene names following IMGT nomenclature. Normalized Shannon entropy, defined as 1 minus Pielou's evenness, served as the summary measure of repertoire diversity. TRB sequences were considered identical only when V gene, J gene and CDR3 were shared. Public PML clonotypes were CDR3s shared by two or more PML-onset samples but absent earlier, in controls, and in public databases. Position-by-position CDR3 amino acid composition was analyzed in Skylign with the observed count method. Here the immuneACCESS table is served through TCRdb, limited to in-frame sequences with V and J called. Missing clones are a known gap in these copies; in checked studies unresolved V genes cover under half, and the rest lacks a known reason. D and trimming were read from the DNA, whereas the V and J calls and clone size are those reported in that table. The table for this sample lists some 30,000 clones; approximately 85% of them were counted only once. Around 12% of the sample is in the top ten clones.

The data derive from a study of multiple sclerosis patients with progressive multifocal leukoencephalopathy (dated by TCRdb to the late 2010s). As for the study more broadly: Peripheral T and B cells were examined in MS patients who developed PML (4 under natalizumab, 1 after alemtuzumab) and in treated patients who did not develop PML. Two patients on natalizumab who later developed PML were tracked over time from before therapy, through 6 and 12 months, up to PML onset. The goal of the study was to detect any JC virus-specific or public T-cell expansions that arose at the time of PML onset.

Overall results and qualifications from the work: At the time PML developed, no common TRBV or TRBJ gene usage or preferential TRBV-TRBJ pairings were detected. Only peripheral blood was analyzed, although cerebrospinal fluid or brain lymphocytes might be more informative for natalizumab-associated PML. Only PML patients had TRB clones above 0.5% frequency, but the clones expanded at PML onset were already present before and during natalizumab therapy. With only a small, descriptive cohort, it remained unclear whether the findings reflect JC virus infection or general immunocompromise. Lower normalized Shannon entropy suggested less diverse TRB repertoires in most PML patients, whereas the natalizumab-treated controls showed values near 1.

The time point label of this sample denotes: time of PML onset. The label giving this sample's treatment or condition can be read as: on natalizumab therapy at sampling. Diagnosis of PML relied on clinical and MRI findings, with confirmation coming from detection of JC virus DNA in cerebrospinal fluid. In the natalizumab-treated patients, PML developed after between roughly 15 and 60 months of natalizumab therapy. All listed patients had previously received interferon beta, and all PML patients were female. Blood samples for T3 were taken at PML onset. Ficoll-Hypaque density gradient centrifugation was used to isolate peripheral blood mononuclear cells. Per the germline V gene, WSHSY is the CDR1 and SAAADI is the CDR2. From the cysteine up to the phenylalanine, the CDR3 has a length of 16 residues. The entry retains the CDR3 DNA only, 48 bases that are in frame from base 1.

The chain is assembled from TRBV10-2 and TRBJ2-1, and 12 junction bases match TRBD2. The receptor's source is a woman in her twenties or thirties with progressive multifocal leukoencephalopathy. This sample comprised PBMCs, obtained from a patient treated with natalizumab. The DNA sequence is TGCGCCAGCAGTGCCCTACTAGCGGGAGGAGATTATGAACAGTTCTTC. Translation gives CASSALLAGGDYEQFF.